This TCR beta chain derives from a study of glioma-infiltrating T cells. With regard to this clonotype: A read error may explain this, as a much larger clone is one base away.

Using RNA template, CDR3s of TCR alpha and beta were amplified with iRepertoire arm-PCR. One-step reverse transcription and amplification started from about 100-400 ng of tissue mRNA or PBMC total RNA. Via MiXCR, TCRdb re-called the multiplex PCR reads, giving one row per CDR3 protein. The sample carries fewer than 200,000 distinct CDR3 sequences, about 40% recorded once. The CDR3 runs 13 residues. Germline V CDR1 and CDR2: MGHRA, YSYEKL. The sequence was obtained from a human donor with low-grade glioma or glioblastoma, undergoing nonglioma brain surgery, or in good health (not recorded which). The chain joins TRBV4-1 to TRBJ2-7; weak D call: TRBD1 (6 bases). Material: glioma tissue, nonneoplastic brain tissue, or PBMCs (not recorded which). CDR3 coding DNA: TGCGCCAGCAGCCAAGATAATTTAGGGGGTTCCCACTTC. As protein: CASSQDNLGGSHF.